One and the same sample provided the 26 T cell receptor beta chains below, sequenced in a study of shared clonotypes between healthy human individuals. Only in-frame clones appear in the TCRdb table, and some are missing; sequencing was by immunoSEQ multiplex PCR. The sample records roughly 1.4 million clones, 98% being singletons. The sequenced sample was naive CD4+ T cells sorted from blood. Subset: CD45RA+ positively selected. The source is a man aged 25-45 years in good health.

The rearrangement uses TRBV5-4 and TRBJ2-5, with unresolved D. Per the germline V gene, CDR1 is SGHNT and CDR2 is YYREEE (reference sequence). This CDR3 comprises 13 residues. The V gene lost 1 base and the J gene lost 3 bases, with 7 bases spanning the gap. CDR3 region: CASSLPQKETQYF. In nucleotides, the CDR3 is TGTGCCAGCAGCTTGCCTCAGAAAGAGACCCAGTACTTC.

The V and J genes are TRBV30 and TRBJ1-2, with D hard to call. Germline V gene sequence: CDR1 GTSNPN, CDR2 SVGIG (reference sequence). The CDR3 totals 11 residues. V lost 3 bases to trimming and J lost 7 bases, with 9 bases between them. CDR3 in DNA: TGTGCCTGGAGAACAGCCCTTGGCTACACCTTC. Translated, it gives CAWRTALGYTF.

The CDR3 DNA follows: TGCAGCGTTGCGACAGGGGGCAAGAATCAGCCCCAGCATTTT. Translated, it gives CSVATGGKNQPQHF. V and J are TRBV29-1 and TRBJ1-5; TRBD1 matches at 10 bases. The junction had 4 bases not matched to a gene; V was cut back by 4 bases and J by 4 bases. The CDR3 spans 14 residues. Germline V lookup: CDR1 SQVTM, CDR2 ANQGSEA. Together with reference TRBV29-1 and TRBJ1-5, the CDR3 gives the full variable domain: SAVISQKPSRDICQRGTSLTIQCQVDSQVTMMFWYRQQPGQSLTLIATANQGSEATYESGFVIDKFPISRPNLTFSTLTVSNMSPEDSSIYLCSVATGGKNQPQHFGDGTRLSIL.

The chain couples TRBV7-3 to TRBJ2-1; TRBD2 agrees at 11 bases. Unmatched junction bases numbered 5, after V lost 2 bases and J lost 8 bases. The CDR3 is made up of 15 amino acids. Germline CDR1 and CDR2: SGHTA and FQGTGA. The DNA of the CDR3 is TGTGCCAGCAGCTTACGTAGTAGCGGGAGGGATGAGCAGTTCTTC. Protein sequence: CASSLRSSGRDEQFF.

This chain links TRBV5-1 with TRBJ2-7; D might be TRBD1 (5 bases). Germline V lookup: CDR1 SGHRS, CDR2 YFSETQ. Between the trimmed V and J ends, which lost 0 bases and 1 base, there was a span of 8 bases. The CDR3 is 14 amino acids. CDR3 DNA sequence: TGCGCCAGCAGCTTGGTTGACAGTTCCTACGAGCAGTACTTC. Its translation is CASSLVDSSYEQYF.

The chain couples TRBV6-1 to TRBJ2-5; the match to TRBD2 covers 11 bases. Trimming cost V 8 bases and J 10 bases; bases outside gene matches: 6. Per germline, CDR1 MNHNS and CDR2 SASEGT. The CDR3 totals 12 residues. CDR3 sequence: CASELAGDLQYF. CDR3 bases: TGTGCCAGCGAACTAGCGGGGGACCTCCAGTACTTC.

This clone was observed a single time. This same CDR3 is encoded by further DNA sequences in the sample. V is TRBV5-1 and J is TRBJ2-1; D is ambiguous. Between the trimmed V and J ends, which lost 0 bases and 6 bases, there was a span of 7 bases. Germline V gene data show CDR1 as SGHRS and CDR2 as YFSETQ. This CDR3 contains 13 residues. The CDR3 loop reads CASSLGPLNEQFF. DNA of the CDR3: TGCGCCAGCAGCTTGGGTCCCCTCAATGAGCAGTTCTTC.

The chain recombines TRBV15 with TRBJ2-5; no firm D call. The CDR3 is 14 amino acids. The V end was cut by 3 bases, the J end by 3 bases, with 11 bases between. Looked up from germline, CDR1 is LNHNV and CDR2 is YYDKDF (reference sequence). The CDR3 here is CATSSATPEETQYF. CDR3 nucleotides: TGTGCCACCAGCAGCGCCACGCCAGAAGAGACCCAGTACTTC.

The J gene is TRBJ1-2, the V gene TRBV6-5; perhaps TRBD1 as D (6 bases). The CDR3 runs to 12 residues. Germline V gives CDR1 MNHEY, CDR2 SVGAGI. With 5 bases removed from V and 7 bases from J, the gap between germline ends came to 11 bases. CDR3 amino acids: CASSQGSFGYTF. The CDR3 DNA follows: TGTGCCAGCAGTCAGGGGTCTTTTGGCTACACCTTC.

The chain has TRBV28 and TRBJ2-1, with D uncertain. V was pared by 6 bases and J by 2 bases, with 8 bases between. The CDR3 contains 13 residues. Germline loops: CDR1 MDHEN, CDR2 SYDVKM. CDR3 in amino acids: CASRLRPYNEQFF. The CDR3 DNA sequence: TGTGCCAGCAGACTCCGACCCTACAATGAGCAGTTCTTC.

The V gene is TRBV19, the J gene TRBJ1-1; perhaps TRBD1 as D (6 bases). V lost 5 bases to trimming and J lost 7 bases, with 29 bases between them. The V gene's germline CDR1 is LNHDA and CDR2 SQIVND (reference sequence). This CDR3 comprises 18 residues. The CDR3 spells CASSSGGSGSSPLVEAFF. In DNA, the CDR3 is TGTGCCAGTAGTTCGGGGGGCAGTGGGAGTAGCCCTCTTGTTGAAGCTTTCTTT. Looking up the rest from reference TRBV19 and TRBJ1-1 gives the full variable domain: DGGITQSPKYLFRKEGQNVTLSCEQNLNHDAMYWYRQDPGQGLRLIYYSQIVNDFQKGDIAEGYSVSREKKESFPLTVTSAQKNPTAFYLCASSSGGSGSSPLVEAFFGQGTRLTVV.

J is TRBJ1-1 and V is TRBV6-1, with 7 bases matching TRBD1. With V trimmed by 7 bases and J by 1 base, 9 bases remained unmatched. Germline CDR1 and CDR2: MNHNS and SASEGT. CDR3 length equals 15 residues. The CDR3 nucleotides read TGTGCCAGCACTCGGACAGGCGCCTCGAACACTGAAGCTTTCTTT. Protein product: CASTRTGASNTEAFF.

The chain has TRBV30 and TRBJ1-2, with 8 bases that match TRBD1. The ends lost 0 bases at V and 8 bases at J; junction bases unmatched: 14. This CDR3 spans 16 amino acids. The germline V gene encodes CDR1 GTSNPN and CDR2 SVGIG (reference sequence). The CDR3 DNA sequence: TGTGCCTGGAGTGTACCGTCCCCAGGGGGCGCGTTCGGCTACACCTTC. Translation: CAWSVPSPGGAFGYTF.

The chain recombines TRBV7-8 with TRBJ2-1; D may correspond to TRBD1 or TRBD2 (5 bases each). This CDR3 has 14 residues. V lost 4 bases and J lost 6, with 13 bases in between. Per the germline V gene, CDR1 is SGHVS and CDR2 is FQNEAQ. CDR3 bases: TGTGCCAGCAGCTCCCGGGGCATCGGCAATGAGCAGTTCTTC. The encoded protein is CASSSRGIGNEQFF.

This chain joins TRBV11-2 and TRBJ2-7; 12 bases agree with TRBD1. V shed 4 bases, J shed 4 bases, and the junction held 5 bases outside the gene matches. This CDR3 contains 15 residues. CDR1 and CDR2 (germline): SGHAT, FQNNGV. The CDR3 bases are TGTGCCAGCAGCTCCCGGGACAGGGGGCATTACGAGCAGTACTTC. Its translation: CASSSRDRGHYEQYF.

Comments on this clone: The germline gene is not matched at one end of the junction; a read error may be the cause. Written as DNA, the CDR3 is TGTGCCTGCAGGCCGGACACCGGGGAGCTGTTTTTT. It is translated as CACRPDTGELFF. The chain uses TRBV28 and TRBJ2-2; D gene uncertain. Germline assignment: CDR1 MDHEN and CDR2 SYDVKM. This CDR3 has 12 residues.

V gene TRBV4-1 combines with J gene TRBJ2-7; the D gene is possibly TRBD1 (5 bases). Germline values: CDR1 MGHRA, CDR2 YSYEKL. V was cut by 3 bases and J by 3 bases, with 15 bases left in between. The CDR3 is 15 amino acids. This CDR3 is CASSHLGGQHYEQYF. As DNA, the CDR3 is TGCGCCAGCAGCCACCTGGGTGGACAACACTACGAGCAGTACTTC.

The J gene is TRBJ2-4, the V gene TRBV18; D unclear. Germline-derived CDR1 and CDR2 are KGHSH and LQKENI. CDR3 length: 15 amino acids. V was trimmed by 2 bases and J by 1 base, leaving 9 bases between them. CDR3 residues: CASSPGLAAKNIQYF. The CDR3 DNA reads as TGTGCCAGCTCACCAGGGCTTGCGGCCAAAAACATTCAGTACTTC.

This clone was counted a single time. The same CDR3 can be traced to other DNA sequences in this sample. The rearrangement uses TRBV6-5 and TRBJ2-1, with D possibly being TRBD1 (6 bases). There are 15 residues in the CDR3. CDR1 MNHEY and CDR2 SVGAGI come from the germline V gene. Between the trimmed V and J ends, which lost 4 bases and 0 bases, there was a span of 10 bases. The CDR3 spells CASSSDRSSYNEQFF. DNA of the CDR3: TGTGCCAGCAGTTCAGACAGGAGCTCCTACAATGAGCAGTTCTTC.

The CDR3 reads CAISEARQGANYGYTF. As DNA, the CDR3 is TGTGCCATCAGTGAGGCTCGACAGGGGGCGAACTATGGCTACACCTTC. This chain joins TRBV10-3 and TRBJ1-2; TRBD1 agrees at 10 bases. The CDR3 spans 16 residues. The J segment lost 2 bases and the V segment lost 2 bases, leaving 5 bases of the junction unmatched. Germline loops: CDR1 ENHRY, CDR2 SYGVKD.

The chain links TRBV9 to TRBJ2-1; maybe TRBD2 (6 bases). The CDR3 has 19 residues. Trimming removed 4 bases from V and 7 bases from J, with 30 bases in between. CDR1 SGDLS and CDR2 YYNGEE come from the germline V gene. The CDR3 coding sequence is TGTGCCAGCAGCCCCCCGGGCGGTACTAGCTTGCCCTTGGGGAATGAGCAGTTCTTC. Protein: CASSPPGGTSLPLGNEQFF.

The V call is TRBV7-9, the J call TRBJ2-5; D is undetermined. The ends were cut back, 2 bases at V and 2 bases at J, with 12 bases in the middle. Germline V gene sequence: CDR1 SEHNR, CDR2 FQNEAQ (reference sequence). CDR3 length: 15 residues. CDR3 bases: TGTGCCAGCAGCTTAAATCTGGGCAGACAAGAGACCCAGTACTTC. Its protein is CASSLNLGRQETQYF. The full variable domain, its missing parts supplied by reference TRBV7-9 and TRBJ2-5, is DTGVSQNPRHKITKRGQNVTFRCDPISEHNRLYWYRQTLGQGPEFLTYFQNEAQLEKSRLLSDRFSAERPKGSFSTLEIQRTEQGDSAMYLCASSLNLGRQETQYFGPGTRLLVL.

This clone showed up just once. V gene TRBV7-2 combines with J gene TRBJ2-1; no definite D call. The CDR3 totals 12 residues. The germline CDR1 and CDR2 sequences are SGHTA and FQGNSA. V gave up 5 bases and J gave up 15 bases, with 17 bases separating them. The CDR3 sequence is CASSEMSAIPFF. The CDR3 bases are TGTGCCAGCAGCGAGATGAGCGCCATCCCGTTCTTC. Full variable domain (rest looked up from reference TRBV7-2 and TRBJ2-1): GAGVSQSPSNKVTEKGKDVELRCDPISGHTALYWYRQSLGQGLEFLIYFQGNSAPDKSGLPSDRFSAERTGGSVSTLTIQRTQQEDSAVYLCASSEMSAIPFFGPGTRLTVL.

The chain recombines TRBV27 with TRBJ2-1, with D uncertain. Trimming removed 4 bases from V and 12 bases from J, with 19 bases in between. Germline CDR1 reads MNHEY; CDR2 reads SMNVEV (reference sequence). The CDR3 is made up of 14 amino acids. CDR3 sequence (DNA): TGTGCCAGCAGTTATCGATTTATGGCGTACGGGCAGTTCTTC. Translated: CASSYRFMAYGQFF.

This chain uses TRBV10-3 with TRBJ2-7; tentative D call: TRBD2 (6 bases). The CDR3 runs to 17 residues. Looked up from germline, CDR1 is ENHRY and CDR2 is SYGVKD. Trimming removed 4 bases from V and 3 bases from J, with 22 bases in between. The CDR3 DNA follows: TGTGCCATCAGTGGGGGGGTTGTAAGGGGCGTTCTCTACGAGCAGTACTTC. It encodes CAISGGVVRGVLYEQYF.

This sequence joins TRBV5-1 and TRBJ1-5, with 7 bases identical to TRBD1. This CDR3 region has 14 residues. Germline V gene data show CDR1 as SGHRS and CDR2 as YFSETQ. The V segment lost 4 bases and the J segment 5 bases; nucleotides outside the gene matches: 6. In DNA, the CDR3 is TGCGCCAGCAGCCAGGGGGGCCAGGATCAGCCCCAGCATTTT. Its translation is CASSQGGQDQPQHF.